The T cell receptor (beta chain) described here comes from a study of CD8 T cells in ankylosing spondylitis. This clonotype was seen ten or more times. V lost 4 bases to trimming and J lost 6 bases, with 11 bases between them. Germline V gives CDR1 SGHRS, CDR2 YFSETQ. This CDR3 contains 13 residues. TCRdb passed the 5' RACE reads through MiXCR, listing each CDR3 protein once. This table has roughly 120,000 distinct CDR3 sequences, around 7% appearing once. The sequenced sample was blood, either unsorted or a sorted T cell fraction (not recorded which). The clonotype was recovered from a male donor with ankylosing spondylitis or in good health (not recorded which). This sequence joins TRBV5-1 and TRBJ2-1; D may be TRBD2 (5 bases). The CDR3 is CASSPPGGNEQFF. The CDR3, as DNA: TGCGCCAGCAGCCCCCCCGGAGGCAATGAGCAGTTCTTC.